The entry below gives a single T cell receptor (beta chain) sequence along with its context. Its antigen remains unidentified. The sample is drawn from a study of shared clonotypes between healthy human individuals. Whole-study findings and limits: Non-shared clonotypes were found to have lower generation probabilities than the clonotypes that were shared by all four of the sorted-subset donors.

Assay: immunoSEQ multiplex PCR; the TCRdb copy retains only in-frame clones and omits some. The sample shows about 2 million clones, approximately 94% of them seen only once. Naive CD8 cells lacked CD45RO and underwent positive selection for CCR7, leaving out terminally differentiated effector memory CD45RA+ cells. What was sequenced was naive CD8+ T cells sorted from blood. This TCR was recovered from a man younger than 30 in good health.

CDR3 DNA: TGTGCCAGCAGCGATCCGGGGCTCCTGAACACTGAAGCTTTCTTT. Translated: CASSDPGLLNTEAFF. V and J are TRBV9 and TRBJ1-1; TRBD1 is a possible D gene (5 bases). CDR1 SGDLS and CDR2 YYNGEE come from the germline V gene. The ends were cut back, 3 bases at V and 0 bases at J, with 12 bases in the middle. The CDR3 is 15 residues long. Based on the CDR3 plus reference TRBV9 and TRBJ1-1, the full variable domain is DSGVTQTPKHLITATGQRVTLRCSPRSGDLSVYWYQQSLDQGLQFLIQYYNGEERAKGNILERFSAQQFPDLHSELNLSSLELGDSALYFCASSDPGLLNTEAFFGQGTRLTVV.